The T cell receptor (beta chain) described here comes from a study of OX40 agonist ivuxolimab in advanced cancers. At the level of the whole study: Ivuxolimab was a fully human IgG2 agonistic monoclonal antibody targeting the costimulatory receptor OX40 (CD134). Prior anti-PD-1, anti-PD-L1 or anti-CTLA-4 therapy was permitted, and checkpoint inhibitors had been received by under 50% of dose-escalation patients. Intravenous ivuxolimab was administered to patients every 2 weeks at six dose levels: 0.01, 0.1, 0.3, 1.5, 3 and 10 mg/kg. The paper reports the monotherapy dose-escalation portion (N ≈ 50 patients) of the phase I ivuxolimab trial. Partial responses occurred in three dose-escalation patients, of whom one had hepatocellular carcinoma and two had cutaneous melanoma. Among the 52 dose-escalation patients, around 19 had hepatocellular carcinoma, approximately 15 melanoma, 9 renal cell carcinoma and 9 head and neck cancer. Peripheral TCRbeta sequencing aimed to test whether ivuxolimab altered TCR sequence diversity and caused clonal T-cell expansion. In the dose-escalation cohort, approximately 82% of patients were male, and the mean age was around 60 years, with a range of 23 to 79. Overall study results and their limits: Partial responders in the 0.1-3.0 mg/kg groups had among the lowest normalized peripheral clonal expansion, especially among CD8+ T cells. The antigen specificity of the clonally expanded peripheral T cells was not determined. At doses of 0.1 to 3.0 mg/kg, clonal expansion of both CD4+ and CD8+ blood T cells was observed from baseline to week 6. After ivuxolimab, CD8+ T cells had more expanded clones than CD4+ T cells on average. Low levels of normalized T-cell clonal expansion were also seen in some patients who did not respond.

To note about this clone: The target of this receptor is not known. No clone much larger than this one lies a single base away; base qualities are absent.

The germline V gene (reference sequence) sets CDR1 to LNHNV and CDR2 to YYDKDF. Unmatched junction bases come to 8, with V trimmed by 2 bases and J by 3 bases. CDR3 length: 16 amino acids, cysteine to phenylalanine. Only the CDR3 DNA stays, 48 bases, in frame from base 1. For sequencing of the TCRbeta CDR3 region, genomic DNA was extracted from the sorted cells. The immunoSEQ Assay was used for sequencing of TCRbeta CDR3 regions. TCRdb obtained this table from immuneACCESS and retained in-frame rearrangements with V and J assigned. These tables miss some clones; where compared with another copy, unresolved V genes account for less than half of the shortfall, and the remainder is unexplained. The sample includes 25,000 to 35,000 clones, with 75% to 90% observed a single time. The top ten clones comprise around 28% of the sample. Patients with a history of autoimmune disease or receiving systemic immunosuppression were excluded from the trial. Peripheral blood for TCR sequencing was collected from all dose cohorts at baseline, on cycle 4 day 1, and on cycle 7 day 1. The samples were drawn from a first-in-human, open-label, multicenter phase I dose-escalation trial of ivuxolimab. Adults with locally advanced or metastatic melanoma, renal cell carcinoma, hepatocellular carcinoma or head and neck squamous cell carcinoma were enrolled in the trial. Before TCR sequencing, CD4+ and CD8+ T cells were separately sorted from peripheral blood.

Rearrangement joined TRBV15 to TRBJ2-7; 9 bases in between match TRBD1. This TCR came from an adult with an advanced solid tumor such as melanoma, head and neck, liver or kidney cancer. Here the sequenced sample was CD4+ or CD8+ T cells sorted from blood, taken in a trial of the OX40 agonist ivuxolimab. CDR3 region: CATSRTRDRDIYEQYF. The DNA sequence is given as TGTGCCACCAGCAGAACCCGGGACAGGGATATCTACGAGCAGTACTTC.